The present T cell receptor (beta chain) was sequenced within a study of radiation and T cells in renal cell carcinoma. Libraries were prepared by immunoSEQ multiplex PCR; TCRdb keeps only in-frame clonotypes and omits some of them. This table has over 120,000 clones, 70% to 90% appearing once. Time point specified: baseline pretreatment blood. The treatment was: 15 Gy SBRT to primary tumor, nephrectomy 4 weeks later. Germline CDR1 and CDR2: ENHRY and SYGVKD. Trimming removed 0 bases from V and 2 bases from J, with 10 bases in between. The CDR3 length is 15 residues. The sequence came from a woman between 50 and 59 years old with renal cell carcinoma. The specimen comprised blood, sampled from a patient whose treatment included radiotherapy and nephrectomy. The V and J genes are TRBV10-3 and TRBJ1-1; D remains ambiguous. CDR3 coding DNA: TGTGCCATCAGTGAGTCGGGGAAGGGAAACACTGAAGCTTTCTTT. It codes for CAISESGKGNTEAFF.